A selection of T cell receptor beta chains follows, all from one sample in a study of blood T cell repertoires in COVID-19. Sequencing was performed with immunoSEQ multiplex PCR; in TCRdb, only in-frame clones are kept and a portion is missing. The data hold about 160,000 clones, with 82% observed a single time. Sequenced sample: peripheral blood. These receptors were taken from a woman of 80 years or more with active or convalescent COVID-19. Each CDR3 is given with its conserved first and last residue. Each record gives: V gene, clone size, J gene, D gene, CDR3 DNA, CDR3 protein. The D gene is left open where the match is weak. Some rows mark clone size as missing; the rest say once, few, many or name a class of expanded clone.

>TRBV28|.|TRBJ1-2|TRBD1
TGTGCCAGCAGTCTAATACAGGGGATTAAGGAAGGCTACACCTTC
CASSLIQGIKEGYTF
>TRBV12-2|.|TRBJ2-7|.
TGTGCAAGTCGCTTCCGGACACTCGTCAGACTTACCTACGAGCAGTACTTC
CASRFRTLVRLTYEQYF
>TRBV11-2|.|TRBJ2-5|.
TGTGCCAGCAGCTTAGTTCCAGGGCAAGAGACCCAGTACTTC
CASSLVPGQETQYF
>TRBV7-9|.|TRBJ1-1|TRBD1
TGTGCCAGCAGCTTAGACCAGGGGGCGCATTCTTTCTTT
CASSLDQGAHSFF
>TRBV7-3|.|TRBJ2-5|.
TGTGCCAGCAGCCCAACGGCAGGCCAAGAGACCCAGTACTTC
CASSPTAGQETQYF
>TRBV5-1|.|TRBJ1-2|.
TGCGCCAGCAGCTTAACAGGGTCGGATGGCTACACCTTC
CASSLTGSDGYTF
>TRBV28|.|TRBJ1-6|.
TGTGCCACCGCCCCCGGGGTCGGTTCACCCCTCCACTTT
CATAPGVGSPLHF
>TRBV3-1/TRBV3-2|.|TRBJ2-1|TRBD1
TGTGCCAGCAGCCTTCGGGGACAGGGGGGTGGGCAGTTCTTC
CASSLRGQGGGQFF
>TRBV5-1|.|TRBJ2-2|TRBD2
TGCGCCAGTCTAGCGGGAGGGCCGGGCACCGGGGAGCTGTTTTTT
CASLAGGPGTGELFF
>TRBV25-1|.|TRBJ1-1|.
TGTGCCAGTCTTTGGACAGAGGGCACTGAAGCTTTCTTT
CASLWTEGTEAFF
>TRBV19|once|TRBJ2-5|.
TGTGCCAGTAGTGTGTCGGCGGCCCCCGGGGGAGAGACCCAGTACTTC
CASSVSAAPGGETQYF
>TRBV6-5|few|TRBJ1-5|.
TGTGCCAGCAGTTACCCGGGGGTAGGGATAGGGCCCCAGCATTTT
CASSYPGVGIGPQHF
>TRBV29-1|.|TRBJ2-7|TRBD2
TGCAGCGTCCGACTAGCGGGCCTTTACGAGCAGTACTTC
CSVRLAGLYEQYF
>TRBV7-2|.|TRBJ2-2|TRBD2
TGTGCCAGCAGCGGACAACTAGCGGGAGGGGCCGGGGAGCTGTTTTTT
CASSGQLAGGAGELFF
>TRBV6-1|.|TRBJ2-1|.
TGTGCCAGCAGTGAATCGGTAGCGGTTGTATATGAGCAGTTCTTC
CASSESVAVVYEQFF
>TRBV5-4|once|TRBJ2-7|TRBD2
TGTGCCAGCAGCCATTGGACTAGCGGGAGAAGGTACTCCTACGAGCAGTACTTC
CASSHWTSGRRYSYEQYF
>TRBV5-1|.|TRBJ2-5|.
TGCGCCAGCAGCTTGTTCACTCGGGGCCAAGAGACCCAGTACTTC
CASSLFTRGQETQYF
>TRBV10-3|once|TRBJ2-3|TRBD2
TGTGCCACCCGACTAGCGGAAAACACAGATACGCAGTATTTT
CATRLAENTDTQYF
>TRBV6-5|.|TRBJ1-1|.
TGTGCCAGCAGTTACTCGGGAGGGGAAGCTTTCTTT
CASSYSGGEAFF
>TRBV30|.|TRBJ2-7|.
TGTGCCGGGGTCCCTACAGGGAAGACCTACGAGCAGTACTTC
CAGVPTGKTYEQYF
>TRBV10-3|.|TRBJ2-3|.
TGTGCCATCACCGGAAGTGGCGGGTATAGCACAGATACGCAGTATTTT
CAITGSGGYSTDTQYF
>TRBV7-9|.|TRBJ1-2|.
TGTGCCAGCAGCTCGCAGAGAGGGACGGTGGCGGGAGGCTACACCTTC
CASSSQRGTVAGGYTF
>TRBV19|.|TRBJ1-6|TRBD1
TGTGCCAGTAGCACGACAGGGGGCTGGAATTCACCCCTCCACTTT
CASSTTGGWNSPLHF
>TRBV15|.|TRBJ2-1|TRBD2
TGTGCCACCAGCAGAGATAAGGGACTAGCGGGAGGACGGGACAATGAGCAGTTCTTC
CATSRDKGLAGGRDNEQFF
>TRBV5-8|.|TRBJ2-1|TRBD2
TGTGCCAGCAGCTTCTCTGGTAGCGGGACCCCCTACAATGAGCAGTTCTTC
CASSFSGSGTPYNEQFF
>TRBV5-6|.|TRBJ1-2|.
TGTGCCAGCAGCTTGGGCCTCTTTGGTGAGGCAAACTATGGCTACACCTTC
CASSLGLFGEANYGYTF
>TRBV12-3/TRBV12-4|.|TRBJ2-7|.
TGTGCCAGCAGTATGACGCGAGAGGGGCAGTACTTC
CASSMTREGQYF
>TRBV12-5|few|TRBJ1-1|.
TGTGCTAGTGTCTTATCGGGGGGCACTGAAGCTTTCTTT
CASVLSGGTEAFF
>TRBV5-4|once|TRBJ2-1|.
TGTGCCAGCAGCTTGGAGGGAGTATCCTACAATGAGCAGTTCTTC
CASSLEGVSYNEQFF
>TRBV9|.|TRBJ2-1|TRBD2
TGTGCCAGCAGCGAACTAGCGGGAGTATACAATGAGCAGTTCTTC
CASSELAGVYNEQFF
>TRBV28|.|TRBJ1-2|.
TGTGCCAGCAGTTCCGGGGGACGGAGTTACGGCTACACCTTC
CASSSGGRSYGYTF
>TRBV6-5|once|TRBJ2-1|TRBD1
TGTGCCAGCAGTTTGACAGGGGGGAGCTCCTACAATGAGCAGTTCTTC
CASSLTGGSSYNEQFF
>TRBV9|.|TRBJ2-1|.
TGTGCCAGCAGCGTAGGACATCCCTACAATGAGCAGTTCTTC
CASSVGHPYNEQFF
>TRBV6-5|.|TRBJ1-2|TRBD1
TGTGCCAGCAGTTACCTACAGGGGGGCTATGGCTACACCTTC
CASSYLQGGYGYTF
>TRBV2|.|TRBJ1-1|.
TGTGCCAGCAGTGAATACAGGGCAAATGAAGCTTTCTTT
CASSEYRANEAFF
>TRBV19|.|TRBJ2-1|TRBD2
TGTGCCAGTAGTACGGGGACTCCCGCGGGGGGCTACAATGAGCAGTTCTTC
CASSTGTPAGGYNEQFF
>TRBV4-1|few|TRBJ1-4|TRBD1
TGCGCCAGCAGGTCCGGGACAGGGAATGAAAAACTGTTTTTT
CASRSGTGNEKLFF
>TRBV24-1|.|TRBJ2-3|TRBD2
TGTGCCACCAGTGACCCCGGACTAGCGGGGAGCATAAATACGCAGTATTTT
CATSDPGLAGSINTQYF
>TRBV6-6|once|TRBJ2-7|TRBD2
TGTGCCAGCAGTCAAATTACTAGCGGGCAACTAACAAGACCCTACGAGCAGTACTTC
CASSQITSGQLTRPYEQYF
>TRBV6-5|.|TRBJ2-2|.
TGTGCCAGCACCCAACAAGATTCGAACACCGGGGAGCTGTTTTTT
CASTQQDSNTGELFF
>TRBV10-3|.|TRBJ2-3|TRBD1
TGTGCCATCAGTGTCGACAGGGACACAGATACGCAGTATTTT
CAISVDRDTDTQYF
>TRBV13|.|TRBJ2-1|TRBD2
TGTGCCAGCAGCCCCACGGGACTAGCGGATTACAATGAGCAGTTCTTC
CASSPTGLADYNEQFF
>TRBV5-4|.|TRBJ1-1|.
TGTGCCAGCAGCTTGATGGGCCCAGACACTGAAGCTTTCTTT
CASSLMGPDTEAFF
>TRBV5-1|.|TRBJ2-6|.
TGCGCCAGCAGCTCAGACAGCTCTGGGGCCAACGTCCTGACTTTC
CASSSDSSGANVLTF
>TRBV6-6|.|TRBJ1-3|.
TGTGCCAGCACTCGGACAGCGCGCTCTGGAAACACCATATATTTT
CASTRTARSGNTIYF
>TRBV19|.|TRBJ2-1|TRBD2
TGTGCCAGTAGTATAGATTCGTTTCAGCGGGGGAACAATGAGCAGTTCTTC
CASSIDSFQRGNNEQFF
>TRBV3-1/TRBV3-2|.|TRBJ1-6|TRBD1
TGTGCCAGCAGCCTGGGGGACAGGAATTCACCCCTCCACTTT
CASSLGDRNSPLHF
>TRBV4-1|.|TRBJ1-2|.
TGCGCCAGCAGCCAAGGGGGGGGGACCGGACTATATGGCTACACCTTC
CASSQGGGTGLYGYTF
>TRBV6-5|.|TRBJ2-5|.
TGTGCCAGCGCGCCAGGGGTGACGCAGACCCAGTACTTC
CASAPGVTQTQYF
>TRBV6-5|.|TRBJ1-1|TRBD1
TGTGCCAGCAGACTAACAGGGGGGATAACTGAAGCTTTCTTT
CASRLTGGITEAFF
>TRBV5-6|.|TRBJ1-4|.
TGTGCCAGCAGCCGAGTGGGAGGAGAGGAAAAACTGTTTTTT
CASSRVGGEEKLFF
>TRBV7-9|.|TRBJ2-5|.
TGTGCCAGCAGCGAGAAACGAGAGACCCAGTACTTC
CASSEKRETQYF
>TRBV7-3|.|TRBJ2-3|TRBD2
TGTGCCAGCAGCTTACTAGCGGGGAGCACAGATACGCAGTATTTT
CASSLLAGSTDTQYF
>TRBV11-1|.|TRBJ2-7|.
TGTGCCAGCAGCTACTCCCGGAGAGGCGGGAAAAGTGAGCAGTACTTC
CASSYSRRGGKSEQYF
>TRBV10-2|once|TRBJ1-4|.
TGCGCCAGCCGTCCGGGAGAATCAACTAATGAAAAACTGTTTTTT
CASRPGESTNEKLFF
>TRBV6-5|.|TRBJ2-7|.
TGTGCCAGCAGTTCCGTATTAGCGGCCACCTACGAGCAGTACTTC
CASSSVLAATYEQYF
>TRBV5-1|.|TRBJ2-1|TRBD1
TGCGCCAGCAGCCGGACAGGGGTTATCAATGAGCAGTTCTTC
CASSRTGVINEQFF
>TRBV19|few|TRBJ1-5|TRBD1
TGTGCCGGGGCCGGGACAGGGGATCAGCCCCAGCATTTT
CAGAGTGDQPQHF
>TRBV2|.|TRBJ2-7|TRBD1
TGTGCCAGCAGTGTCAGGACAGGGCCCTACGAGCAGTACTTC
CASSVRTGPYEQYF